The 29 T cell receptor beta chains below come from one sample, sequenced in a study of T cell responses to AZD1222 COVID-19 vaccine. Only in-frame clones appear in the TCRdb table, and some are missing; sequencing was by immunoSEQ multiplex PCR. The sample lists 150,000 or so clones, just over 85% occurring once. The sequencing used peripheral blood, collected on day 0 of AZD1222 vaccination. The receptors were gathered from an adult in good health.

The chain links TRBV3-1 (or the pseudogene TRBV3-2) to TRBJ2-2, with D uncertain. Germline V lookup: CDR1 LGHDT, CDR2 YNNKEL (reference sequence). The V end was cut by 0 bases, the J end by 5 bases, with 10 bases between. The CDR3 is 15 residues long. This chain's CDR3 is CASSQEGRKTGELFF. The CDR3 DNA reads as TGTGCCAGCAGCCAAGAGGGCCGTAAGACCGGGGAGCTGTTTTTT.

This rearrangement joins TRBV6-2 or TRBV6-3 to TRBJ1-1; D is unclear. There are 13 residues in the CDR3. The germline V gene has CDR1 MNHEY and CDR2 SVGEGT. V was cut by 2 bases and J by 1 base, with 5 bases left in between. The CDR3, as DNA: TGTGCCAGCAGTTACGACGAGAACACTGAAGCTTTCTTT. This translates into CASSYDENTEAFF.

This chain uses TRBV29-1 with TRBJ1-2; maybe TRBD1 (5 bases). V shed 1 base and J shed 0 bases, with 9 bases lying between them. In germline, CDR1 is SQVTM, CDR2 ANQGSEA. This CDR3 spans 14 amino acids. CDR3 coding DNA: TGCAGCGTTGAAGGGGGACGTTCTAACTATGGCTACACCTTC. Its translation is CSVEGGRSNYGYTF.

This sequence joins TRBV7-2 and TRBJ2-3; D is undetermined. The V gene lost 3 bases and the J gene lost 4 bases, with 8 bases spanning the gap. CDR1 and CDR2 from the germline V gene are SGHTA and FQGNSA. The CDR3 runs to 13 residues. CDR3: CASSFFLADTQYF. DNA for the CDR3: TGTGCCAGCAGCTTTTTTTTGGCAGATACGCAGTATTTT.

The rearrangement joins TRBV27 to TRBJ1-4, with a weak D call TRBD1 (6 bases). The CDR3 is made up of 16 amino acids. Per germline, CDR1 MNHEY and CDR2 SMNVEV (reference sequence). V lost 2 bases to trimming and J lost 7 bases, with 17 bases between them. DNA for the CDR3: TGTGCCAGCAGTTTACGGGGCCGACAGGCAGGTGAAAAACTGTTTTTT. Amino acid sequence: CASSLRGRQAGEKLFF.

The rearrangement uses TRBV11-3 and TRBJ2-2; tentative D call: TRBD2 (6 bases). Trimming stripped 6 bases from V and 1 base from J, with 15 bases between. The CDR3 is 16 residues long. CDR1 is SGHNT, CDR2 YENEEA, per germline. In nucleotides, the CDR3 is TGTGCCAGCAGGGAGGGTCGCGGCTGGAACACCGGGGAGCTGTTTTTT. Its translation is CASREGRGWNTGELFF.

The rearrangement uses TRBV7-2 and TRBJ2-1; TRBD1 or TRBD2 may be the D gene (5 bases each). CDR1 and CDR2 (germline): SGHTA, FQGNSA. CDR3 length: 15 amino acids. The V end lost 3 bases, the J end lost 8 bases, and 17 bases lay between the germline ends. CDR3 sequence (DNA): TGTGCCAGCAGCTTTTCTAGCAGGGTAGGGGATGAGCAGTTCTTC. This translates into CASSFSSRVGDEQFF.

V usage is TRBV28 and J usage is TRBJ2-1, with TRBD2 matching 9 bases. The CDR3 is made up of 21 amino acids. The ends lost 4 bases at V and 7 bases at J; junction bases unmatched: 26. Per the germline V gene, CDR1 is MDHEN and CDR2 is SYDVKM. The CDR3 sequence is CASSSFRAGGRHYLNPNEQFF. CDR3 in DNA: TGTGCCAGCAGTTCTTTCCGGGCGGGGGGGCGACATTATCTCAATCCTAATGAGCAGTTCTTC.

The rearrangement joins TRBV28 to TRBJ1-2; D is unclear. V was cut by 3 bases and J by 5 bases, with 19 bases left in between. CDR3 length: 16 residues. CDR1 is MDHEN, CDR2 SYDVKM, per germline. CDR3 bases: TGTGCCAGCAGTTTGTTAGGGCTCGGGCCCTCTTATGGCTACACCTTC. This encodes CASSLLGLGPSYGYTF.

Only one count was recorded for this clone. The gene calls are TRBV5-1 and TRBJ2-4, with 8 nucleotides matching TRBD1. CDR1 and CDR2 from the germline V gene are SGHRS and YFSETQ. The CDR3 totals 14 residues. The junction had 4 bases not matched to a gene; V was cut back by 1 base and J by 7 bases. CDR3 in DNA: TGCGCCAGCAGCTTGACGGGACAGGCTAACATTCAGTACTTC. This encodes CASSLTGQANIQYF.

The J gene is TRBJ1-1, the V gene TRBV5-4; the D gene is possibly TRBD1 (6 bases). Trimming took off 4 bases at V and 1 base at J, with 17 bases between the two ends. This CDR3 has 16 amino acids. Germline loops: CDR1 SGHNT, CDR2 YYREEE (reference sequence). CDR3 coding DNA: TGTGCCAGCAGCCCGTCCACCGGGACATCGAACACTGAAGCTTTCTTT. As protein: CASSPSTGTSNTEAFF.

V is TRBV7-9 and J is TRBJ2-1; D is perhaps TRBD2 (5 bases). V was shortened by 6 bases and J by 6 bases, with 12 bases between the two germline ends. The CDR3 totals 13 residues. CDR1 SEHNR and CDR2 FQNEAQ come from the germline V gene (reference sequence). The CDR3 loop reads CASSNGVINEQFF. In DNA form, the CDR3 reads TGTGCCAGCAGTAACGGGGTAATCAATGAGCAGTTCTTC.

The rearrangement links TRBV7-9 to TRBJ2-3, with TRBD2 matching 10 bases. The germline V gene has CDR1 SEHNR and CDR2 FQNEAQ (reference sequence). V trimming: 1 base; J trimming: 7 bases; junction bases outside the gene matches: 8. This CDR3 contains 16 residues. CDR3 in DNA: TGTGCCAGCAGCTTAGGGTCGAGCGGGGGGGCAAATACGCAGTATTTT. Residues: CASSLGSSGGANTQYF.

V and J are TRBV7-2 and TRBJ2-5, with a tentative D call TRBD2 (7 bases). The ends were cut back, 5 bases at V and 4 bases at J, with 17 bases in the middle. Looked up from germline, CDR1 is SGHTA and CDR2 is FQGNSA. This CDR3 has 15 amino acids. In nucleotides, the CDR3 is TGTGCCAGCAGCCTTCTGGGGGGGGCCGGAGAGACCCAGTACTTC. It codes for CASSLLGGAGETQYF.

The chain links TRBV24-1 to TRBJ1-1, with 8 bases identical to TRBD1. Germline CDR1 is KGHDR and CDR2 is SFDVKD. The CDR3 totals 15 residues. V gave up 4 bases and J gave up 3 bases; unmatched junction bases: 6. As DNA, the CDR3 is TGTGCCACCAGTGACTCCAAACAGGGGGACACTGAAGCTTTCTTT. As protein: CATSDSKQGDTEAFF.

The rearrangement joins TRBV28 to TRBJ2-7, with a tentative D call TRBD1 (6 bases). Trimming took off 5 bases at V and 5 bases at J, with 13 bases between the two ends. The length of the CDR3 is 13 residues. CDR1 and CDR2 from the germline V gene are MDHEN and SYDVKM. The CDR3 loop is CASSPTGLNEQYF. The CDR3 coding sequence is TGTGCCAGCAGTCCAACAGGGCTCAACGAGCAGTACTTC.

V and J are TRBV18 and TRBJ2-7; D possibly matches TRBD1 or TRBD2 (5 bases each). The length of the CDR3 is 14 residues. Per germline, CDR1 KGHSH and CDR2 LQKENI. V was clipped by 2 bases and J by 1 base, with 9 bases between them. CDR3 amino acids: CASSPRDQSYEQYF. CDR3 nucleotides: TGTGCCAGCTCACCAAGGGACCAATCCTACGAGCAGTACTTC.

This chain joins TRBV12-3 or TRBV12-4 and TRBJ1-2, with D maybe TRBD1 (6 bases). V was shortened by 3 bases and J by 7 bases, with 12 bases between the two germline ends. CDR3 size: 13 residues. CDR3 nucleotides: TGTGCCAGCAGTTTTCGGGGGGCAGGTGGCTACACCTTC. Translated, it gives CASSFRGAGGYTF.

V usage is TRBV27 and J usage is TRBJ2-4, with D uncertain. V gave up 2 bases and J gave up 9 bases, with 14 bases separating them. The CDR3 runs 14 residues. CDR1 and CDR2 from the germline V gene are MNHEY and SMNVEV (reference sequence). The CDR3 region is CASSLRSSIGIQYF. CDR3 sequence (DNA): TGTGCCAGCAGTTTACGGTCAAGCATTGGCATTCAGTACTTC.

The J gene is TRBJ2-7, the V gene TRBV4-1; D remains ambiguous. Germline CDR1 is MGHRA and CDR2 is YSYEKL. The CDR3 spans 17 residues. V was shortened by 0 bases and J by 1 base, with 16 bases between the two germline ends. The CDR3 protein is CASSQESTTLGSYEQYF. CDR3 sequence (DNA): TGCGCCAGCAGCCAAGAATCTACGACCCTGGGGTCCTACGAGCAGTACTTC.

This rearrangement joins TRBV29-1 to TRBJ1-2; 7 nucleotides align to TRBD1. The CDR3 contains 11 residues. J was trimmed by 8 bases and V by 7 bases; bases with no gene match: 7. From germline, CDR1 is SQVTM and CDR2 ANQGSEA. The CDR3 spells CSGSTGWGYTF. The CDR3, as DNA: TGCAGCGGCTCGACAGGGTGGGGCTACACCTTC.

The chain joins TRBV28 to TRBJ1-4; 9 bases map to TRBD1. Germline CDR1 and CDR2: MDHEN and SYDVKM. The CDR3 length is 16 residues. J lost 11 bases, V lost 1 base, and 11 bases had no gene match. This CDR3 reads CASSLFGTGPSTKLFF. DNA for the CDR3: TGTGCCAGCAGTTTATTCGGGACAGGGCCTTCGACGAAACTGTTTTTT.

This clone was recorded only once. The rearrangement uses TRBV18 and TRBJ1-4; 9 bases line up with TRBD1. V shed 1 base and J 2 bases; nucleotides not matched to a gene: 5. Germline CDR1 is KGHSH and CDR2 is LQKENI. There are 17 residues in the CDR3. CDR3 nucleotide sequence: TGTGCCAGCTCACCACGAACAGGGGGCGACACTAATGAAAAACTGTTTTTT. It is translated as CASSPRTGGDTNEKLFF.

This clone appeared a single time. The chain carries TRBV6-6 and TRBJ1-5; the D gene is possibly TRBD1 (6 bases). CDR1 and CDR2 (germline): MNHNY, SVGAGI (reference sequence). Trimming removed 2 bases from V and 6 bases from J, with 17 bases in between. The CDR3 is 16 amino acids. The CDR3 DNA reads as TGTGCCAGCAGTTACAGCTCAAGGGGGTCCGGTCAGCCCCAGCATTTT. Translating gives CASSYSSRGSGQPQHF.

The chain has TRBV4-3 and TRBJ2-7; a weak D match, TRBD2 (5 bases). The V and J ends lost 0 bases and 7 bases respectively, with 10 bases between them. The length of the CDR3 is 13 residues. Germline V lookup: CDR1 LGHNA, CDR2 YSLEER. CDR3 protein: CASSQEPAGEQYF. The CDR3 nucleotides are TGCGCCAGCAGCCAAGAGCCCGCGGGTGAGCAGTACTTC.

The J gene is TRBJ2-1, the V gene TRBV5-5; TRBD1 agrees at 9 bases. The germline V gene encodes CDR1 SGHKS and CDR2 YYEKEE (reference sequence). The CDR3 covers 16 residues. J was trimmed by 0 bases and V by 3 bases; bases with no gene match: 4. The CDR3 DNA reads as TGTGCCAGCAGCTCTGACAGGGGGGTCTCCTACAATGAGCAGTTCTTC. Protein sequence: CASSSDRGVSYNEQFF.

This clone was observed a few times. J is TRBJ2-3 and V is TRBV2, with D unclear. The germline V gene encodes CDR1 SNHLY and CDR2 FYNNEI. V was pared by 4 bases and J by 4 bases, with 6 bases between. The CDR3 spans 12 residues. The chain's CDR3 is CASSVQSDTQYF. In nucleotides, the CDR3 is TGTGCCAGCAGTGTACAGTCAGATACGCAGTATTTT.

This clone was found once. CDR3 region: CASSLEARGGYTEAFF. DNA for the CDR3: TGTGCCAGCAGCTTAGAAGCCCGAGGGGGATACACTGAAGCTTTCTTT. The rearrangement uses TRBV11-2 and TRBJ1-1, with a weak D call TRBD1 (6 bases). V lost 0 bases to trimming and J lost 3 bases, with 14 bases between them. The germline gives CDR1 SGHAT, CDR2 FQNNGV. The CDR3 runs to 16 residues.

This clone was recorded once. The rearrangement joins TRBV5-5 to TRBJ2-5, with 7 positions matching TRBD1. The V segment lost 3 bases and the J segment 3 bases; nucleotides outside the gene matches: 2. CDR3 length: 13 residues. Germline V gene sequence: CDR1 SGHKS, CDR2 YYEKEE (reference sequence). The CDR3 region is CASSYDREETQYF. CDR3 DNA sequence: TGTGCCAGCAGCTACGACAGGGAAGAGACCCAGTACTTC.